This T cell receptor (beta chain) derives from a study of human T cells and chemical hapten exposure. This clonotype was seen a handful of times. Time point noted: healthy volunteer bleed at 2 weeks. Someone pulled total RNA out of unfractionated whole blood. The CDR3 spans 14 residues. The germline V gene has CDR1 GTSNPN and CDR2 SVGIG (reference sequence). The germline V and J ends were trimmed by 2 bases and 4 bases, with 12 bases remaining between them. Original handling: Samples held a median of 95,638 TCRs, range 23,224–690,600. TCRdb re-called the RACE reads through MiXCR, storing one row per CDR3 protein. It is TCRdb's table, rather than the study itself, that gives the V and J calls and clone size. The sample lists around 45,000 distinct CDR3 sequences; 3.5% to 5% were seen once.

The chain has TRBV30 and TRBJ1-5; D not certain. Sequenced sample: whole blood. The receptor was derived from a human donor in good health. Some clones in this sample may be carry-over from other donors' samples. CDR3 nucleotide sequence: TGTGCCTGGAGTATACGACCGATTAATCAGCCCCAGCATTTT. Translated, it gives CAWSIRPINQPQHF.